This TCR beta chain was identified during a study of CD8 T cells in ankylosing spondylitis. Regarding the study as a whole: Earlier authors reported some of these motif variants in reactive arthritis synovial fluid and blood.

Quantitative molecular-barcoded 5'-RACE generated the TCR beta libraries. Each CDR3 protein gets one entry after TCRdb re-called the 5' RACE reads with MiXCR. Found here are some 200,000 distinct CDR3 sequences, more than 10% of them singletons; the top ten hold 16%. In this sample, this clonotype turned up a few times. Its antigen is still unknown. The CDR3 contains 15 residues. With 2 bases removed from V and 0 bases from J, the gap between germline ends came to 8 bases. Germline V gives CDR1 MNHEY, CDR2 SMNVEV (reference sequence). The receptor comes from a male donor with ankylosing spondylitis or in good health (not recorded which). Sequenced sample: blood, either unsorted or a sorted T cell fraction (not recorded which). This rearrangement joins TRBV27 to TRBJ1-3; D call uncertain. CDR3 loop: CASSLGHSSGNTIYF. The CDR3 DNA is TGTGCCAGCAGTTTAGGCCACAGCTCTGGAAACACCATATATTTT.